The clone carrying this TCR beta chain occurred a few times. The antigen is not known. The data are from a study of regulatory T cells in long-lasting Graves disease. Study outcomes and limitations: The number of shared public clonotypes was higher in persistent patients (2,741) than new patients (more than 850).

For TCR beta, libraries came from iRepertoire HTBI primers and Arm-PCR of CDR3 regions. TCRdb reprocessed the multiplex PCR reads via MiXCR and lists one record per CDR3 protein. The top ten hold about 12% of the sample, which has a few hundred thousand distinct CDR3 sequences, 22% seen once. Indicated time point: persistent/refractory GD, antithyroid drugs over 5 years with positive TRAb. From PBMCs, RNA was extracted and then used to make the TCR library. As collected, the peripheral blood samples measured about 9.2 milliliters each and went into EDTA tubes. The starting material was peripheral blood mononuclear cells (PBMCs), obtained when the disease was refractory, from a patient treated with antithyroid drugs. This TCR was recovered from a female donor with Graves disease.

CDR3 DNA: TGTGCCAGTAGGAGCCAGGGGGGAGAGACCCAGTACTTC. Translation: CASRSQGGETQYF. J is TRBJ2-5 and V is TRBV19, with D perhaps matching TRBD1 (7 bases). This CDR3 region has 13 residues. The germline V gene has CDR1 LNHDA and CDR2 SQIVND (reference sequence). V lost 6 bases, J lost 4 bases, and 12 bases lay in between.